The 19 T cell receptor beta chains reported below all come from one sample, sequenced in a study of cytomegalovirus exposure and HLA in healthy donors. 13 Jbeta primers and 60 Vbeta primers were used for the PCR. The data were produced by immunoSEQ multiplex PCR, yet TCRdb's version contains in-frame clones alone and is incomplete. The profile shows roughly 130,000 clones, roughly two thirds of them singletons. The sequenced sample was PBMCs. These receptors all stem from a man younger than 45 in good health and CMV-seropositive.

This clone has a handful of counts. The gene calls are TRBV2 and TRBJ2-2; D is possibly TRBD2 (5 bases). The CDR3 sequence is 15 residues long. V was pared by 8 bases and J by 0 bases, with 13 bases between. In germline, CDR1 is SNHLY, CDR2 FYNNEI. CDR3 loop: CASGDDYPNTGELFF. The CDR3 bases are TGTGCCAGCGGGGATGACTACCCGAACACCGGGGAGCTGTTTTTT.

The chain combines TRBV7-8 with TRBJ2-7, with TRBD2 matching 10 bases. Unmatched junction bases numbered 9, after V lost 6 bases and J lost 7 bases. Germline-derived CDR1 and CDR2 are SGHVS and FQNEAQ. The CDR3 contains 14 residues. CDR3 residues: CASSYLAGAGEQYF. Here the CDR3 DNA reads TGTGCCAGCAGTTACCTAGCGGGAGCTGGGGAGCAGTACTTC.

This clone turned up a few times. The rearrangement links TRBV28 to TRBJ2-3; perhaps TRBD1 as D (5 bases). Between the trimmed V and J ends, which lost 3 bases and 1 base, there was a span of 14 bases. In germline, CDR1 is MDHEN, CDR2 SYDVKM. The CDR3 sequence is 16 residues long. The CDR3, as DNA: TGTGCCAGCAGTTTCCCGCAGGGATTGGGCACAGATACGCAGTATTTT. It yields the protein CASSFPQGLGTDTQYF.

In this sample, this clone turned up a few times. The chain joins TRBV5-4 to TRBJ2-3, with 7 bases matching TRBD1. The trim removed 2 bases at V and 1 base at J, leaving 1 base unmatched. Germline V gives CDR1 SGHNT, CDR2 YYREEE (reference sequence). The CDR3 spans 14 residues. In DNA form, the CDR3 reads TGTGCCAGCAGCTTTACAGGGGGCACAGATACGCAGTATTTT. Translation gives CASSFTGGTDTQYF.

V is TRBV6-1 and J is TRBJ2-7, with a tentative D call TRBD2 (5 bases). The CDR3 consists of 11 residues. CDR1 and CDR2 from the germline V gene are MNHNS and SASEGT. CDR3 sequence: CGTERSYEQYF. CDR3 nucleotides: TGTGGGACGGAGCGGTCCTACGAGCAGTACTTC.

The chain is built from TRBV28 and TRBJ1-2; TRBD1 might be the D (5 bases). The V end lost 2 bases, the J end lost 4 bases, and 8 bases lay between the germline ends. Germline V gene data show CDR1 as MDHEN and CDR2 as SYDVKM. This CDR3 is built from 13 residues. The CDR3 sequence: CASSLRGGYGYTF. CDR3 coding DNA: TGTGCCAGCAGTTTAAGGGGAGGCTATGGCTACACCTTC.

V and J are TRBV27 and TRBJ2-6; 9 positions agree with TRBD1. Germline CDR1 is MNHEY and CDR2 is SMNVEV (reference sequence). V dropped 6 bases and J dropped 2; count of bases not matched to a gene: 8. This CDR3 comprises 17 residues. CDR3: CASRLGTGSAGANVLTF. CDR3 in DNA: TGTGCCAGCAGGTTAGGGACAGGGTCAGCTGGGGCCAACGTCCTGACTTTC.

This chain uses TRBV5-1 with TRBJ2-5; 11 bases map to TRBD2. CDR3 length equals 14 residues. Trimming at V came to 0 bases and at J to 5 bases, leaving 0 bases not matched to a gene. CDR1 is SGHRS, CDR2 YFSETQ, per germline. The CDR3 sequence is CASSLGLAGETQYF. CDR3 in DNA: TGCGCCAGCAGCTTGGGACTAGCGGGGGAGACCCAGTACTTC.

In its sample, this clone was seen a few times. The chain carries TRBV28 and TRBJ1-1; 9 positions match TRBD1. Trimming removed 8 bases from V and 10 bases from J; junction bases left unmatched: 14. The CDR3 spans 14 residues. CDR1 and CDR2 (germline): MDHEN, SYDVKM. CDR3: CASQKRTGARIAFF. The CDR3 region has the DNA TGTGCCAGCCAAAAAAGGACAGGGGCAAGGATAGCTTTCTTT.

This chain links TRBV2 with TRBJ2-5; tentative D call: TRBD1 (5 bases). The DNA end favors TRBJ2-7, so the J call may be wrong. The CDR3 runs to 12 residues. Germline CDR1 reads SNHLY; CDR2 reads FYNNEI. The CDR3 region has the DNA TGTGCCAGCAGTGAAGCGGACAACGAGCAGTACTTC. Its protein product is CASSEADNEQYF.

This chain connects TRBV6-1 to TRBJ1-1, with 7 bases that match TRBD1. This CDR3 region has 15 residues. Losses at the gene ends were 4 bases for V and 1 base for J; bases not matched to a gene: 6. Germline V CDR1 and CDR2: MNHNS, SASEGT. The CDR3: CASSARQGWNTEAFF. CDR3 in DNA: TGTGCCAGCAGTGCACGACAGGGTTGGAACACTGAAGCTTTCTTT.

This clone was seen a handful of times. V is TRBV4-2 and J is TRBJ1-1, with 9 bases identical to TRBD1. V was pared by 4 bases and J by 4 bases, with 4 bases of the junction left unmatched. The CDR3 is 14 residues long. Germline CDR1 LGHNA, CDR2 YNFKEQ. DNA for the CDR3: TGTGCCAGCAGCCCCAGACAGGGGGGCACTGAAGCTTTCTTT. Protein sequence: CASSPRQGGTEAFF.

This clone appeared a few times. The chain links TRBV29-1 to TRBJ2-1; a possible D gene is TRBD1 (5 bases). The CDR3 covers 15 residues. V was trimmed by 3 bases and J by 0 bases, leaving 12 bases between them. Germline-derived CDR1 and CDR2 are SQVTM and ANQGSEA. The CDR3 reads CSVDLDSGSYNEQFF. The DNA for the CDR3 is TGCAGCGTTGATCTCGACAGTGGCTCCTACAATGAGCAGTTCTTC.

A few counts support this clone. This chain uses TRBV4-1 with TRBJ2-3, with D unclear. The CDR3 is made up of 14 amino acids. The ends were cut back, 0 bases at V and 10 bases at J, with 14 bases in the middle. Looked up from germline, CDR1 is MGHRA and CDR2 is YSYEKL. CDR3: CASSQDPSQASQYF. In DNA, the CDR3 is TGCGCCAGCAGCCAAGATCCCAGCCAGGCTTCGCAGTATTTT.

The V call is TRBV7-8, the J call TRBJ2-3; TRBD2 is a possible D gene (6 bases). CDR1 is SGHVS, CDR2 FQNEAQ, per germline. CDR3 length: 18 amino acids. Between the trimmed V and J ends, which lost 0 bases and 5 bases, there was a span of 21 bases. The CDR3 sequence is CASSLAGAGEVLLDTQYF. The CDR3 coding sequence is TGTGCCAGCAGCTTAGCCGGAGCGGGTGAGGTCCTTTTAGATACGCAGTATTTT.

The chain employs TRBV4-1 and TRBJ2-5, with 9 bases that match TRBD2. V shed 4 bases and J 5 bases; nucleotides not matched to a gene: 11. The germline CDR1 and CDR2 sequences are MGHRA and YSYEKL. CDR3 length: 16 amino acids. CDR3 nucleotides: TGCGCCAGCAGCCCTTTCTTAGCGGGAGTAATTGAGACCCAGTACTTC. As protein: CASSPFLAGVIETQYF.

This chain uses TRBV2 with TRBJ2-7; 7 bases are a match to TRBD1. Germline loops: CDR1 SNHLY, CDR2 FYNNEI. This CDR3 is built from 14 residues. The V segment lost 2 bases and the J segment 7 bases; nucleotides outside the gene matches: 8. This CDR3 is CASSELTGQREQYF. Here the CDR3 DNA reads TGTGCCAGCAGTGAACTGACGGGACAGAGGGAGCAGTACTTC. Full variable domain (missing parts from reference TRBV2 and TRBJ2-7): EPEVTQTPSHQVTQMGQEVILRCVPISNHLYFYWYRQILGQKVEFLVSFYNNEISEKSEIFDDQFSVERPDGSNFTLKIRSTKLEDSAMYFCASSELTGQREQYFGPGTRLTVT.

The J gene is TRBJ2-3, the V gene TRBV7-6; tentatively, D is TRBD2 (6 bases). CDR1 and CDR2 from the germline V gene are SGHVS and FNYEAQ. The CDR3 has 18 amino acids. Trimming pared 4 bases from V and 0 bases from J, leaving 20 bases between. The CDR3 loop reads CASSSWVPTSRSTDTQYF. CDR3 DNA sequence: TGTGCCAGCAGCTCCTGGGTACCGACTAGTCGGAGCACAGATACGCAGTATTTT.

This clone has a handful of counts. The chain is built from TRBV29-1 and TRBJ2-7; D is possibly TRBD1 (6 bases). This CDR3 is 11 amino acids long. Germline V CDR1 and CDR2: SQVTM, ANQGSEA. Trimming left V 4 bases short and J 6 bases short, with 10 bases between. The CDR3 reads CSVVRGSEQYF. The CDR3, as DNA: TGCAGCGTTGTCAGGGGCTCCGAGCAGTACTTC.